The 26 T cell receptor beta chains given below trace back to one sample, sequenced in a study of T cell responses to AZD1222 COVID-19 vaccine. The assay was immunoSEQ multiplex PCR, and TCRdb's table has in-frame clones only and misses some. The sample lists tens of thousands of clones, around nine tenths occurring once. Sequencing was performed on peripheral blood, taken on day 0 of AZD1222 vaccination. These receptors were collected from an adult in good health.

The chain recombines TRBV6-2 or TRBV6-3 with TRBJ1-1; tentatively, D is TRBD1 (6 bases). The V end lost 0 bases, the J end lost 5 bases, and 13 bases lay between the germline ends. CDR3 length: 15 residues. Germline values: CDR1 MNHEY, CDR2 SVGEGT. CDR3 sequence (DNA): TGTGCCAGCAGTTACTCGAATTCAGGGGTAACTGAAGCTTTCTTT. It encodes CASSYSNSGVTEAFF.

This clone was recorded once. The V and J genes are TRBV25-1 and TRBJ1-1, with D possibly TRBD1 on 5 matching bases. Germline V lookup: CDR1 MGHDK, CDR2 SYGVNS. The V end was cut by 3 bases, the J end by 1 base, with 9 bases between. CDR3 length: 14 residues. CDR3 coding DNA: TGTGCCAGCAGTGAGGGGGTGAAGAACACTGAAGCTTTCTTT. Translating gives CASSEGVKNTEAFF.

This clone appeared a single time. The chain uses TRBV19 and TRBJ2-1, with a possible D match to TRBD2 (6 bases). The length of the CDR3 is 15 residues. The V and J ends lost 3 bases and 5 bases respectively, with 14 bases between them. CDR1 and CDR2 from the germline V gene are LNHDA and SQIVND (reference sequence). CDR3: CASSILPGLNNEQFF. The DNA for the CDR3 is TGTGCCAGTAGTATCCTACCGGGACTTAACAATGAGCAGTTCTTC.

The chain carries TRBV5-1 and TRBJ2-7, with 12 bases lining up with TRBD2. With V trimmed by 4 bases and J by 5 bases, 7 bases remained unmatched. Germline CDR1 and CDR2: SGHRS and YFSETQ. CDR3 size: 15 residues. The CDR3 coding sequence is TGCGCCAGCAGCGAGCTAGCGGGAGGGCCCAACGAGCAGTACTTC. The encoded protein is CASSELAGGPNEQYF. Drawing the rest from reference TRBV5-1 and TRBJ2-7, the complete variable domain is KAGVTQTPRYLIKTRGQQVTLSCSPISGHRSVSWYQQTPGQGLQFLFEYFSETQRNKGNFPGRFSGRQFSNSRSEMNVSTLELGDSALYLCASSELAGGPNEQYFGPGTRLTVT.

V is TRBV4-2 and J is TRBJ2-5; 11 bases fit TRBD2. After removal of 4 bases from V and 0 bases from J, the junction contained 4 bases not matched to a gene. The V gene's germline CDR1 is LGHNA and CDR2 YNFKEQ. CDR3 size: 16 residues. CDR3 protein: CASSPGTSGDQETQYF. The CDR3 DNA reads as TGTGCCAGCAGCCCCGGGACTAGCGGAGACCAAGAGACCCAGTACTTC.

The gene calls are TRBV28 and TRBJ1-2, with 11 bases fitting TRBD1. The V gene's germline CDR1 is MDHEN and CDR2 SYDVKM. V dropped 7 bases and J dropped 3; count of bases not matched to a gene: 7. The CDR3 has 15 residues. CDR3 sequence (DNA): TGTGCCAGCATCCGGGGGGACAGGGGGGACTATGGCTACACCTTC. Translation gives CASIRGDRGDYGYTF.

The chain uses TRBV6-1 and TRBJ2-3; 11 nucleotides match TRBD1. This CDR3 region has 15 residues. From germline, CDR1 is MNHNS and CDR2 SASEGT. With V trimmed by 1 base and J by 4 bases, 1 base remained unmatched. The CDR3, as DNA: TGTGCCAGCAGTGAAGGGACAGGGGGCGCAGATACGCAGTATTTT. Amino acid sequence: CASSEGTGGADTQYF.

Only one count was recorded for this clone. The chain employs TRBV28 and TRBJ1-5, with D hard to call. Deletions cut 1 base from V and 0 bases from J, with 4 bases between. The CDR3 sequence is 14 residues long. Looked up from germline, CDR1 is MDHEN and CDR2 is SYDVKM. As DNA, the CDR3 is TGTGCCAGCAGTTTATTATATAGCAATCAGCCCCAGCATTTT. Translation: CASSLLYSNQPQHF. Combining the CDR3 with reference TRBV28 and TRBJ1-5 gives the whole variable domain DVKVTQSSRYLVKRTGEKVFLECVQDMDHENMFWYRQDPGLGLRLIYFSYDVKMKEKGDIPEGYSVSREKKERFSLILESASTNQTSMYLCASSLLYSNQPQHFGDGTRLSIL.

The rearrangement joins TRBV6-1 to TRBJ2-1; either TRBD1 or TRBD2 may fit D (5 bases each). Trimming left V 3 bases short and J 3 bases short, with 15 bases between. This CDR3 spans 16 amino acids. Germline V gene sequence: CDR1 MNHNS, CDR2 SASEGT. CDR3 in amino acids: CASSDPRDGNYNEQFF. The CDR3 bases are TGTGCCAGCAGTGACCCCCGGGACGGGAACTACAATGAGCAGTTCTTC.

This clone was counted a few times. The chain is built from TRBV14 and TRBJ1-1; TRBD1 might be the D (5 bases). There are 14 residues in the CDR3. Trimming cost V 1 base and J 0 bases, with 6 bases left between them. In germline, CDR1 is SGHDN, CDR2 FVKESK. The CDR3 DNA is TGTGCCAGCAGCCAAGCAGGGATGAACACTGAAGCTTTCTTT. This codes for CASSQAGMNTEAFF.

The chain couples TRBV5-1 to TRBJ2-2; D is undetermined. The V gene's germline CDR1 is SGHRS and CDR2 YFSETQ. The CDR3 is 16 residues long. The V end lost 4 bases, the J end lost 0 bases, and 13 bases lay between the germline ends. CDR3: CASSLAVGSNTGELFF. DNA for the CDR3: TGCGCCAGCAGCCTGGCGGTGGGGTCGAACACCGGGGAGCTGTTTTTT.

CDR3: CSVEVAGHQETQYF. CDR3 nucleotide sequence: TGCAGCGTTGAAGTAGCGGGGCACCAAGAGACCCAGTACTTC. The chain employs TRBV29-1 and TRBJ2-5; TRBD2 matches 8 bases. Trimming at V came to 1 base and at J to 0 bases, leaving 1 base not matched to a gene. There are 14 residues in the CDR3. The germline V gene has CDR1 SQVTM and CDR2 ANQGSEA.

This chain connects TRBV20-1 to TRBJ2-1; D gene unclear. The V gene's germline CDR1 is DFQATT and CDR2 SNEGSKA (reference sequence). The CDR3 totals 15 residues. Trimming took 3 bases from V and 0 from J, leaving 12 bases between them. CDR3 loop: CSASFADPSYNEQFF. As DNA, the CDR3 is TGCAGTGCTAGTTTTGCGGACCCCTCCTACAATGAGCAGTTCTTC.

The genes are TRBV7-9 and TRBJ2-1; no clear D. Trimming removed 2 bases from V and 5 bases from J, with 7 bases in between. The CDR3 is made up of 13 amino acids. Germline values: CDR1 SEHNR, CDR2 FQNEAQ (reference sequence). CDR3 residues: CASSLSLDNEQFF. Written as DNA, the CDR3 is TGTGCCAGCAGCTTAAGTCTCGACAATGAGCAGTTCTTC.

The chain couples TRBV18 to TRBJ1-3, with D tentatively TRBD1 (6 bases). V was clipped by 4 bases and J by 8 bases, with 15 bases between them. This CDR3 region has 14 residues. Germline values: CDR1 KGHSH, CDR2 LQKENI. CDR3 coding DNA: TGTGCCAGCTCACACGGACAGCGGGTGGACACCATATATTTT. Protein product: CASSHGQRVDTIYF.

The CDR3 sequence: CASSRTQGDTEAFF. The CDR3 bases are TGTGCCAGCAGTCGTACACAGGGTGACACTGAAGCTTTCTTT. The chain employs TRBV6-5 and TRBJ1-1, with TRBD1 as a possible D gene (6 bases). V shed 5 bases and J shed 3 bases, with 13 bases lying between them. The CDR3 contains 14 residues. CDR1 is MNHEY, CDR2 SVGAGI, per germline.

The rearrangement links TRBV3-1 (or the pseudogene TRBV3-2) to TRBJ1-1; D possibly corresponds to TRBD1 (5 bases). Trimming pared 4 bases from V and 0 bases from J, leaving 12 bases between. From germline, CDR1 is LGHDT and CDR2 YNNKEL (reference sequence). This CDR3 spans 15 amino acids. CDR3 sequence: CASSLGGHMNTEAFF. The CDR3 nucleotides read TGTGCCAGCAGCCTAGGCGGACACATGAACACTGAAGCTTTCTTT.

The rearrangement uses TRBV6-2 or TRBV6-3 and TRBJ1-2; possibly TRBD1 for D (6 bases). V dropped 5 bases and J dropped 2 bases, with 9 bases sitting between them. This CDR3 comprises 13 residues. The germline CDR1 and CDR2 sequences are MNHEY and SVGEGT. CDR3 region: CASSGTGNYGYTF. For the CDR3, the DNA is TGTGCCAGCAGTGGAACAGGGAACTATGGCTACACCTTC.

CDR3 sequence (DNA): TGTGCCTGGAAGGCCTCTGGAAACACCATATATTTT. As protein: CAWKASGNTIYF. This sequence joins TRBV30 and TRBJ1-3; unclear D gene. This CDR3 has 12 amino acids. Germline lookup yields CDR1 GTSNPN and CDR2 SVGIG (reference sequence). The germline V and J ends were trimmed by 4 bases and 0 bases, with 4 bases remaining between them.

The V and J genes are TRBV29-1 and TRBJ1-2; D might be TRBD1 (5 bases). V lost 1 base and J lost 4, with 7 bases in between. This CDR3 is 12 amino acids long. Germline-derived CDR1 and CDR2 are SQVTM and ANQGSEA. The CDR3, as DNA: TGCAGCGTTGAAGGGGGGGGCTATGGCTACACCTTC. It yields the protein CSVEGGGYGYTF.

V is TRBV15 and J is TRBJ2-1, with D uncertain. The CDR3 is 14 residues long. CDR1 is LNHNV, CDR2 YYDKDF, per germline (reference sequence). The V and J ends lost 5 bases and 3 bases respectively, with 11 bases between them. The CDR3 nucleotides are TGTGCCACCAGCCGCCAGGATTACTACAATGAGCAGTTCTTC. Its protein product is CATSRQDYYNEQFF.

This chain joins TRBV5-6 and TRBJ1-4, with TRBD1 matching 9 bases. CDR3 length equals 19 residues. Germline loops: CDR1 SGHDT, CDR2 YYEEEE. Trimming removed 3 bases from V and 0 bases from J; junction bases left unmatched: 12. CDR3 in amino acids: CASSSGTGRVFATNEKLFF. The CDR3 coding sequence is TGTGCCAGCAGCTCCGGGACAGGGAGGGTCTTTGCAACTAATGAAAAACTGTTTTTT. The variable domain in full, with the rest retrieved from reference TRBV5-6 and TRBJ1-4, is DAGVTQSPTHLIKTRGQQVTLRCSPKSGHDTVSWYQQALGQGPQFIFQYYEEEERQRGNFPDRFSGHQFPNYSSELNVNALLLGDSALYLCASSSGTGRVFATNEKLFFGSGTQLSVL.

V gene TRBV12-5 combines with J gene TRBJ1-1, with D perhaps TRBD1 (6 bases). The ends were cut back, 0 bases at V and 3 bases at J, with 14 bases in the middle. The CDR3 has 16 residues. The germline gives CDR1 LGHNT, CDR2 FRNRAP. The CDR3 protein is CASGLVLHREDTEAFF. The CDR3 DNA reads as TGTGCTAGTGGTTTGGTACTTCACAGGGAGGACACTGAAGCTTTCTTT.

This chain links TRBV11-2 with TRBJ2-7; D may correspond to TRBD1 or TRBD2 (5 bases each). Germline V gene sequence: CDR1 SGHAT, CDR2 FQNNGV. Trimming left V 3 bases short and J 2 bases short, with 14 bases between. The CDR3 totals 15 residues. In DNA, the CDR3 is TGTGCCAGCAGCTTCACCGCAGGGAGTCCCTACGAGCAGTACTTC. It translates to CASSFTAGSPYEQYF.

J is TRBJ1-5 and V is TRBV7-2; weak D call: TRBD1 (5 bases). From germline, CDR1 is SGHTA and CDR2 FQGNSA. The CDR3 sequence is 14 residues long. Between the trimmed V and J ends, which lost 5 bases and 7 bases, there was a span of 15 bases. DNA of the CDR3: TGTGCCAGCAGCCCCCTATCTGGGGGACAGCCCCAGCATTTT. Amino acid sequence: CASSPLSGGQPQHF.

The chain is built from TRBV13 and TRBJ2-7; tentatively, D is TRBD2 (5 bases). CDR1 is PRHDT, CDR2 FYEKMQ, per germline (reference sequence). Trimming stripped 2 bases from V and 5 bases from J, with 19 bases between. The CDR3 extends over 16 amino acids. The CDR3 region has the DNA TGTGCCAGCAGCTTACGGGGTAAAGCGTCGGGGAACGAGCAGTACTTC. It encodes CASSLRGKASGNEQYF.